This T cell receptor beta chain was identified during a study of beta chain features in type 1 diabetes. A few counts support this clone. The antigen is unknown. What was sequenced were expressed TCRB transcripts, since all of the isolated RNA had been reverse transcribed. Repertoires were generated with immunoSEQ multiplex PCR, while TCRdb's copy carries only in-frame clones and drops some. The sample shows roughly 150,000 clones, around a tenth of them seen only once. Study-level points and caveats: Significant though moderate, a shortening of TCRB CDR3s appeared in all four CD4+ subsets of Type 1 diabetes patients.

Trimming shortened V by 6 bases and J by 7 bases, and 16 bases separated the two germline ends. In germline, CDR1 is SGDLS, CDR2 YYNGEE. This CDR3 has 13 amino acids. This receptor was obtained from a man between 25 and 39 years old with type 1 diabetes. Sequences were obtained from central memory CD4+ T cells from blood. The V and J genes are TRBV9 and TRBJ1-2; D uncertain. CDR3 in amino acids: CASKDLSAFGYTF. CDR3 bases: TGTGCCAGCAAAGACCTTTCAGCGTTTGGCTACACCTTC.